This TCR beta chain was documented in a study of Ad26.COV2.S vaccination and SARS-CoV-2 variants. Study-level background: Intramuscularly, Ad26.COV2.S was given either once or twice, 56 days apart. General study results and limits: There was reportedly substantial breadth in spike-specific CD8+ and CD4+ T cell responses after vaccination.

Treatment described: 19 received Ad26.COV2.S at low or high dose, single or two shots; five or six received placebo; per-sample allocation not given. Vaccine and placebo recipients were sampled on day 63 after the first injection. Sequencing was performed with immunoSEQ multiplex PCR; in TCRdb, only in-frame clones are kept and a portion is missing. The table shows a few hundred thousand clones, with roughly 85% occurring only once. In regard to this clone: Its antigen remains unidentified.

The CDR3 extends over 15 amino acids. In germline, CDR1 is SNHLY, CDR2 FYNNEI. V was pared by 7 bases and J by 4 bases, with 19 bases between. Source: peripheral blood, taken in a trial of Ad26.COV2.S vaccine versus placebo. The sequence was obtained from a person aged 18 to 65 who received the Ad26.COV2.S COVID-19 vaccine or a placebo. This chain connects TRBV2 to TRBJ1-1; D gene unclear. The CDR3 DNA is TGTGCCAGCAACCTAGTGAGTCCGGGAAGCACTGAAGCTTTCTTT. Encoded protein: CASNLVSPGSTEAFF.